The T cell receptor beta chain described here comes from a study of control samples from healthy donors and cancer patients. Data came from immunoSEQ multiplex PCR; TCRdb stores just in-frame clones and leaves some out. The table records 89,000 or so clones, around 87% of them present only once. This clone has just a few counts. The CDR3 spans 13 residues. V was cut by 6 bases and J by 7 bases, with 16 bases left in between. Looked up from germline, CDR1 is KGHSH and CDR2 is LQKENI. Sample: blood. The rearrangement uses TRBV18 and TRBJ2-7; D is perhaps TRBD1 (5 bases). The TCR sequence derives from a man aged 45-60 years in good health. CDR3 in amino acids: CASSFDRLGEQYF. For the CDR3, the DNA is TGTGCCAGCTCCTTCGACAGATTAGGGGAGCAGTACTTC.